This T cell receptor (beta chain) was documented in a study of CD8 T cells in Susac syndrome (dated by TCRdb to between 2018 and 2021). For context, the study as a whole: The study used repertoire sequencing to test whether antigen drove CD8+ T cell activation and differentiation in Susac syndrome. CD8+ T cell repertoire clonality was compared between some 12 healthy donors, around 14 Susac syndrome patients and fewer than 19 multiple sclerosis patients.

Based on the germline V gene, the CDR1 and CDR2 sequences are SGDLS and YYNGEE. The CDR3 numbers 16 residues from cysteine through phenylalanine. The sequence is cut down to CDR3 DNA, 48 bases in frame from base 1. V ends up 3 bases short and J 5 bases short, with an unmatched junction base count of 11. What the work shows at the level of the full study, not this receptor alone: The number of individuals in the TCR sequencing and HLA analysis was recognized as being relatively small.

RNA was extracted with the RNeasy kit and roughly 0.45 to 1 ug was reverse transcribed using random hexamers. The immunoSEQ multiplex PCR assay, which covers 54 Vbeta and 13 Jbeta segments, was used to amplify TCR beta CDR3 regions. PCR amplification bias was corrected by using a synthetic template baseline for primer optimization and computational correction. The published analysis was carried out like this. Only productive sequences were kept, with reads annotated to V, D and J genes according to IMGT and analyzed in immunoSEQ Analyzer. Clonality was computed as one minus Shannon entropy normalized by log2 of the number of productive unique sequences. For each patient and control, public and private clones were evaluated within the 100 most prevalent clones. A clone was defined as Susac-specific if it was absent from the healthy and MS cohorts, from about 1,100 published viral clones and from other ImmuneACCESS disease sequences. Starting from the raw public reads, TCRdb applied fastp trimming at Q25, assembled clones with MiXCR and retained in-frame beta chains. Identical CDR3 protein sequences are pooled into one entry, listed with their most common genes and DNA. TCRdb, rather than the study authors, made the V and J calls. Counted in this sample were about 52,000 distinct CDR3 sequences; roughly 93% of them appeared once. Together, the top ten hold 0.5% to 0.6% of the sample.

Peripheral blood CD8+ and CD4+ T cells from healthy donors, Susac syndrome patients and multiple sclerosis patients were profiled by high-throughput TCR beta sequencing. Treatment-naive patients with stable or active relapsing-remitting disease fulfilling revised McDonald criteria were used as multiple sclerosis controls. Bulk CD8+ and CD4+ T cells were purified by magnetic negative isolation, whereas CD8+ TEMRA cells were enriched by FACS. Blood was collected in EDTA tubes and processed within 24 hours, with PBMCs isolated through density gradient centrifugation. PBMCs destined for TCR sequencing were cryopreserved in liquid nitrogen and later thawed in a 37 °C water bath. The sorted or isolated CD4+, CD8+ and CD8+ TEMRA cells reached a purity of at least 90%. In the case of this clonotype: There is no known antigen for this receptor. No qualities accompany the bases; no much larger clone lies one base away.

Here the chain combines TRBV9 and TRBJ1-5, with 7 bases aligning to TRBD1. This receptor was identified in a human donor with multiple sclerosis. The sample consisted of CD8+ T cells from PBMCs. The DNA is TGTGCCAGCAGCGGAGGAGGGGGCGCGGGGGATCAGCCCCAGCATTTT. It is translated as CASSGGGGAGDQPQHF.